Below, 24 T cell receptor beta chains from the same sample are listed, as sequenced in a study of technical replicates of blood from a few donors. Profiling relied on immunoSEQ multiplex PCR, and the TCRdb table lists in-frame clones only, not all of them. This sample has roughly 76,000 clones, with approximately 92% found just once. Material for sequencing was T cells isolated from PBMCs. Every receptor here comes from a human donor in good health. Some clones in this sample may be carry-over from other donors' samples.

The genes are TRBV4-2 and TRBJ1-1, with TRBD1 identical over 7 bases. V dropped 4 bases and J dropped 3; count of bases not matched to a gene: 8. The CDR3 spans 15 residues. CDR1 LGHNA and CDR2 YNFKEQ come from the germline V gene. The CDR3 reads CASSPYRGLDTEAFF. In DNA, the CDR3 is TGTGCCAGCAGCCCCTACAGGGGATTGGACACTGAAGCTTTCTTT.

The CDR3 spells CSVETGYTEAFF. CDR3 coding DNA: TGCAGCGTTGAGACAGGTTACACTGAAGCTTTCTTT. V is TRBV29-1 and J is TRBJ1-1; the D gene is possibly TRBD1 (6 bases). The germline CDR1 and CDR2 sequences are SQVTM and ANQGSEA. The CDR3 length is 12 residues. V was trimmed by 3 bases and J by 3 bases, leaving 8 bases between them.

CDR3 protein: CATTIRENTEAFF. The CDR3 nucleotides read TGTGCCACCACGATACGGGAGAACACTGAAGCTTTCTTT. The chain carries TRBV6-1 and TRBJ1-1; D uncertain. Germline CDR1 MNHNS, CDR2 SASEGT. V was pared by 10 bases and J by 1 base, with 13 bases between. The CDR3 is 13 residues long.

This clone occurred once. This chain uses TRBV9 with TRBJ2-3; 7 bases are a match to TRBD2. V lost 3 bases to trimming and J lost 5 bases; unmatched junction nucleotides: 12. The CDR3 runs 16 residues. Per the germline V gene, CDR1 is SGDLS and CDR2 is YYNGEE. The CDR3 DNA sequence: TGTGCCAGCAGCGGTACCGGCGGGAGTTCTGGAGATACGCAGTATTTT. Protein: CASSGTGGSSGDTQYF.

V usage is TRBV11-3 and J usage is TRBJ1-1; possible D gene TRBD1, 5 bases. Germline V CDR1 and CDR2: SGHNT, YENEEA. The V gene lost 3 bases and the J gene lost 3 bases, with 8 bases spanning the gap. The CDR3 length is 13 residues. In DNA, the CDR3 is TGTGCCAGCAGCTTGCAGGGTGACACTGAAGCTTTCTTT. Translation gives CASSLQGDTEAFF.

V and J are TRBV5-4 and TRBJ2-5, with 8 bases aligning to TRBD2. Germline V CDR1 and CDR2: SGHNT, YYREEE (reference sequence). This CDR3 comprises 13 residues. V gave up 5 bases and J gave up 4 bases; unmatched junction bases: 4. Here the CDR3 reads CASREAGVETQYF. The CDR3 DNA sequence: TGTGCCAGCAGGGAAGCGGGAGTAGAGACCCAGTACTTC.

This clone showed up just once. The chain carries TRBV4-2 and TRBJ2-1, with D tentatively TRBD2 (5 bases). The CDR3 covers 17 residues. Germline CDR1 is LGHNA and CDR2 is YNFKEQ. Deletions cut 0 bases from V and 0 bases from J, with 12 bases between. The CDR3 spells CASSQEWASSSYNEQFF. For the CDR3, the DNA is TGTGCCAGCAGCCAAGAATGGGCTAGCAGCTCCTACAATGAGCAGTTCTTC.

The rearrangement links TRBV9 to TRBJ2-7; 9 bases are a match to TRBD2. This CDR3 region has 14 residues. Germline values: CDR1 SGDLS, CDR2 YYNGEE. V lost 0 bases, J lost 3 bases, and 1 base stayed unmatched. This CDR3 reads CASSVDSGSYEQYF. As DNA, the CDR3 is TGTGCCAGCAGCGTAGATAGCGGGAGCTACGAGCAGTACTTC.

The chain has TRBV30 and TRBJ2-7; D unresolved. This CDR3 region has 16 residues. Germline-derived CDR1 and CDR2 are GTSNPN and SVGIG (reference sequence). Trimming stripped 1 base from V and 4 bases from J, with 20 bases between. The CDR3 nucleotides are TGTGCCTGGAGTGCCCCCCAGCGCGGCCCAGCTTACGAGCAGTACTTC. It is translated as CAWSAPQRGPAYEQYF.

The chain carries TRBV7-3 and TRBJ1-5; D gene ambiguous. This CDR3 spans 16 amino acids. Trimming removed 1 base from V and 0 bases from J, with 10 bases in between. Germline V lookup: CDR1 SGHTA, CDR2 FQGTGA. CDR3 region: CASSLISLYSNQPQHF. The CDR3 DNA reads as TGTGCCAGCAGCTTAATTTCCCTATATAGCAATCAGCCCCAGCATTTT. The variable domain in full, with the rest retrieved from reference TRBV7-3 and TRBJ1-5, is GAGVSQTPSNKVTEKGKYVELRCDPISGHTALYWYRQSLGQGPEFLIYFQGTGAADDSGLPNDRFFAVRPEGSVSTLKIQRTERGDSAVYLCASSLISLYSNQPQHFGDGTRLSIL.

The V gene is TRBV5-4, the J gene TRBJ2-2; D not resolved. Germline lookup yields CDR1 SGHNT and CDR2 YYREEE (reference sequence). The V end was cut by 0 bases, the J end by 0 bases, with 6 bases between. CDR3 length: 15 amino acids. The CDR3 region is CASSLDTPNTGELFF. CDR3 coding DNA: TGTGCCAGCAGCTTGGACACACCGAACACCGGGGAGCTGTTTTTT.

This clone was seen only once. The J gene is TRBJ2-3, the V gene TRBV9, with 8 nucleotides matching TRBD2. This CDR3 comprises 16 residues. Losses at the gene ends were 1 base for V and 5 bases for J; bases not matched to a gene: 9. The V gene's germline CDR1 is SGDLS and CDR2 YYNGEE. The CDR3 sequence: CASSVSREGRLDTQYF. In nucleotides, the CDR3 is TGTGCCAGCAGCGTAAGCCGGGAGGGCCGTCTAGATACGCAGTATTTT.

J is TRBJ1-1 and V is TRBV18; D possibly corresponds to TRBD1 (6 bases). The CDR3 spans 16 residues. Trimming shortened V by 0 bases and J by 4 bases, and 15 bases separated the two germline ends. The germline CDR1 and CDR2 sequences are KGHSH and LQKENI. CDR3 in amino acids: CASSPPRRGLVTEAFF. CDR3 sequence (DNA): TGTGCCAGCTCACCACCCCGGCGGGGGCTGGTCACTGAAGCTTTCTTT.

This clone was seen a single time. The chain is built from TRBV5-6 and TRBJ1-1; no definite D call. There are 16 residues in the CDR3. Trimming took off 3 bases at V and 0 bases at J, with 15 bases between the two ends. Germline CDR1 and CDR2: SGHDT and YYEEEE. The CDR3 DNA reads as TGTGCCAGCAGCTCCGTCGAGCTCCTGATGAACACTGAAGCTTTCTTT. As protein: CASSSVELLMNTEAFF.

CDR3 amino acids: CAWDPGTVYTEAFF. Here the CDR3 DNA reads TGTGCCTGGGACCCCGGGACAGTATACACTGAAGCTTTCTTT. This sequence joins TRBV30 and TRBJ1-1; 7 nucleotides line up with TRBD1. Looked up from germline, CDR1 is GTSNPN and CDR2 is SVGIG (reference sequence). The CDR3 contains 14 residues. With 5 bases clipped from V and 3 bases from J, the junction kept 9 bases outside the gene matches.

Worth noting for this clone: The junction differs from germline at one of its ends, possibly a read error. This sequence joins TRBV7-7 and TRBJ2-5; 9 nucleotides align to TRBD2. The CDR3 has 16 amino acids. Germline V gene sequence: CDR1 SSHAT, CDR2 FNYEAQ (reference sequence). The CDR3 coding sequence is TGTGCTAGCAGCTTAGGAGAGGGGACTAGCAGGGAGACCCAGTACTTC. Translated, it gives CASSLGEGTSRETQYF.

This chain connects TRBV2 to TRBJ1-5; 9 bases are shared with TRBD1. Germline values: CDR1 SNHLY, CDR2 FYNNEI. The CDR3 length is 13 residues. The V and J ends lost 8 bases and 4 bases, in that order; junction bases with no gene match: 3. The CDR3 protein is CASEGQGNQPQHF. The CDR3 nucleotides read TGTGCCAGCGAGGGACAGGGAAATCAGCCCCAGCATTTT.

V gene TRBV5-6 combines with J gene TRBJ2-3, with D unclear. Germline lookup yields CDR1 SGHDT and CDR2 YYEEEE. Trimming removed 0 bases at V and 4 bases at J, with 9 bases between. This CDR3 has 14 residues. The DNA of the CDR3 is TGTGCCAGCAGCTTGGCCGGTATGGCAGATACGCAGTATTTT. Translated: CASSLAGMADTQYF.

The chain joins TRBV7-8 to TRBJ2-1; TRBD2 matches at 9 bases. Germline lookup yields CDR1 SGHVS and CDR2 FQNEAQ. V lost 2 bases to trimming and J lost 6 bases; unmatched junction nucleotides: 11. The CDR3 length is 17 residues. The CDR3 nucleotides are TGTGCCAGCAGCTTACCATCCCCTGGCGGGAGGGCCAATGAGCAGTTCTTC. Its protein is CASSLPSPGGRANEQFF. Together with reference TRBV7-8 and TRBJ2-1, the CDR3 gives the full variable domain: GAGVSQSPRYKVAKRGQDVALRCDPISGHVSLFWYQQALGQGPEFLTYFQNEAQLDKSGLPSDRFFAERPEGSVSTLKIQRTQQEDSAVYLCASSLPSPGGRANEQFFGPGTRLTVL.

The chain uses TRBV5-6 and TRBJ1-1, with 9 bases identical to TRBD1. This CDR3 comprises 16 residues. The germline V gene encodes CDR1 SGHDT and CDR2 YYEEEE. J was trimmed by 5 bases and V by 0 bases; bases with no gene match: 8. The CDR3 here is CASSLAGTGLTTEAFF. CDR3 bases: TGTGCCAGCAGCTTGGCCGGGACAGGGCTTACTACTGAAGCTTTCTTT. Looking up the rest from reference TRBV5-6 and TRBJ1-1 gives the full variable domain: DAGVTQSPTHLIKTRGQQVTLRCSPKSGHDTVSWYQQALGQGPQFIFQYYEEEERQRGNFPDRFSGHQFPNYSSELNVNALLLGDSALYLCASSLAGTGLTTEAFFGQGTRLTVV.

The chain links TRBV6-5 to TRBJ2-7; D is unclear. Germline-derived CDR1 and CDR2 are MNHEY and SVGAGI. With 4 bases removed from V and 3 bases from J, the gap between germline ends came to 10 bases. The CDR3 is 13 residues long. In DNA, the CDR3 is TGTGCCAGCAGTTTGGAGAATAACTACGAGCAGTACTTC. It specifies CASSLENNYEQYF.

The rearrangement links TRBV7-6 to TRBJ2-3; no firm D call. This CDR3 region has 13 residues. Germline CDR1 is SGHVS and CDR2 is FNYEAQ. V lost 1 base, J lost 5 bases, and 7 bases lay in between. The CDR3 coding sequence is TGTGCCAGCAGCTTAGTTCGAGGAGATACGCAGTATTTT. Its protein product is CASSLVRGDTQYF.

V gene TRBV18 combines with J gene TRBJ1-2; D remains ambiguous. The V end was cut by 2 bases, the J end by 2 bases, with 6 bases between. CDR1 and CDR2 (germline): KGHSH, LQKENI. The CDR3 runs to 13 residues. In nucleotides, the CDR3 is TGTGCCAGCTCACCAACGGTCAACTATGGCTACACCTTC. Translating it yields CASSPTVNYGYTF.

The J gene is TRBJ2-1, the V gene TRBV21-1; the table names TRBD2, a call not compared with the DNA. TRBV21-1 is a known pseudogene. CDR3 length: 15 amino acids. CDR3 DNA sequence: TGTGCCAGCAGCAAGGCGGGAGGGGAAAACAATGAGCAGTTCTTC. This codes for CASSKAGGENNEQFF.